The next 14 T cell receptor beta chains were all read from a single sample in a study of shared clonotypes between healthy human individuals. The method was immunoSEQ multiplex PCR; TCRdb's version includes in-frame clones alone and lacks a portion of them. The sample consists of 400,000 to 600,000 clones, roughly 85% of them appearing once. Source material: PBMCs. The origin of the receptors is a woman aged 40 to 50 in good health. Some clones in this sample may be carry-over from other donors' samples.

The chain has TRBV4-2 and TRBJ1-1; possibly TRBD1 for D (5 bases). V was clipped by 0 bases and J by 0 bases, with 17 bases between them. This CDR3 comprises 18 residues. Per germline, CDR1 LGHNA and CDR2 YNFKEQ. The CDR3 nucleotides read TGTGCCAGCAGCCAAGAACCAGGGTGGGGGAAAGTGAACACTGAAGCTTTCTTT. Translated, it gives CASSQEPGWGKVNTEAFF.

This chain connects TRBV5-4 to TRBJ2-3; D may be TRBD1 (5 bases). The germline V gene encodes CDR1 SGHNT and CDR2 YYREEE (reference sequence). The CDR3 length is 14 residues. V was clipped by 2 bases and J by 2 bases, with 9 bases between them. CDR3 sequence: CASSFATVTDTQYF. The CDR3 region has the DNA TGTGCCAGCAGCTTCGCGACAGTCACAGATACGCAGTATTTT.

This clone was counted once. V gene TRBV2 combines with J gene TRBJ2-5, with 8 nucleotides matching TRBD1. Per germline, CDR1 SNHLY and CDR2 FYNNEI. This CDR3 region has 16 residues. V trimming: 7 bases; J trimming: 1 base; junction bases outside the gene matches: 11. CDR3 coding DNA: TGTGCCAGCATTACAATCAGGGGGCGGGCCCAAGAGACCCAGTACTTC. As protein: CASITIRGRAQETQYF.

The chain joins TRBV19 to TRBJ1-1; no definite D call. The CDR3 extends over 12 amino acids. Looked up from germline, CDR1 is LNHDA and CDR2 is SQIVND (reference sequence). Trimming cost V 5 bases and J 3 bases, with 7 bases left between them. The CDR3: CASSPRDTEAFF. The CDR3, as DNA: TGTGCCAGTAGTCCTCGGGACACTGAAGCTTTCTTT.

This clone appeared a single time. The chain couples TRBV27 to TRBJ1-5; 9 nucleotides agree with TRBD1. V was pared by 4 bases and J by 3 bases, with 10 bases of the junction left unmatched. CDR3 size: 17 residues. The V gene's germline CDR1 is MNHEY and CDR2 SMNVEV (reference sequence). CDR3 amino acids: CASSSYSTGGSNQPQHF. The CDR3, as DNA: TGTGCCAGCAGTTCATACTCGACAGGGGGATCCAATCAGCCCCAGCATTTT.

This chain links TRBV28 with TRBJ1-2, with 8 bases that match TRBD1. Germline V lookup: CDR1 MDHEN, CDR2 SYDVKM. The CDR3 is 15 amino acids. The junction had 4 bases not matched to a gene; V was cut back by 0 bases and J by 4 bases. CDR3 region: CASSLWDRVGYGYTF. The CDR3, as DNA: TGTGCCAGCAGTTTATGGGACAGGGTGGGCTATGGCTACACCTTC.

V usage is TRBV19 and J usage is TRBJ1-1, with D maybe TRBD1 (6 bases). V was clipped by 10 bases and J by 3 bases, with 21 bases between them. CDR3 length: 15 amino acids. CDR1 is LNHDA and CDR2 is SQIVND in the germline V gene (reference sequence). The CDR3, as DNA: TGTGCCATCTCCCCGCGGCGGGGGGCTGACACTGAAGCTTTCTTT. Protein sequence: CAISPRRGADTEAFF.

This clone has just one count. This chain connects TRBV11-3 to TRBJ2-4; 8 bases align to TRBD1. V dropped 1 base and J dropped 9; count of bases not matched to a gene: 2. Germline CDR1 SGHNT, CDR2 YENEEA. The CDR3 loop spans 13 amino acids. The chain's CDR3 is CASSLVQGGIQYF. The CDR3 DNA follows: TGTGCCAGCAGCTTAGTACAGGGGGGCATTCAGTACTTC.

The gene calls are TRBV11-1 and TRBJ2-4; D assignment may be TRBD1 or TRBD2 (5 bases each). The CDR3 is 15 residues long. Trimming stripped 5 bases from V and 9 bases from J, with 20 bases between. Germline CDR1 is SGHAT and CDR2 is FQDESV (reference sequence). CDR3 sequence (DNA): TGTGCCAGCAGCCCCCGAAGCAGGGACGTAGGCATTCAGTACTTC. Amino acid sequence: CASSPRSRDVGIQYF.

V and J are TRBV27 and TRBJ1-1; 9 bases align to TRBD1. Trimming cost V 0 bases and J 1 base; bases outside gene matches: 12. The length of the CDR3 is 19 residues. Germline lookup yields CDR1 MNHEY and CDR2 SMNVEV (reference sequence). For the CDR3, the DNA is TGTGCCAGCAGTTTATCGATACGGGACAGGGTGGACCAGAACACTGAAGCTTTCTTT. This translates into CASSLSIRDRVDQNTEAFF.

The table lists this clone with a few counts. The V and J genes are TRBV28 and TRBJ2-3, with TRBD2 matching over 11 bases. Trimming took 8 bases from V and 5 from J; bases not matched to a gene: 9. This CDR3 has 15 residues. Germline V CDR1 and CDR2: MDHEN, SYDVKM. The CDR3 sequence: CASGQLAGAGDTQYF. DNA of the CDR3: TGTGCCAGCGGACAACTAGCGGGAGCTGGAGATACGCAGTATTTT.

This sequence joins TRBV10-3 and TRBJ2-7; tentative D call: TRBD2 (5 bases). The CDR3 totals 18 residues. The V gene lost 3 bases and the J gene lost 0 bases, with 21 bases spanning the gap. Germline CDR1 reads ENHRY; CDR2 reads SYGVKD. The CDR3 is CAISDSTFYLGSSYEQYF. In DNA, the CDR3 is TGTGCCATCAGTGACTCGACTTTCTACTTAGGGAGCTCCTACGAGCAGTACTTC.

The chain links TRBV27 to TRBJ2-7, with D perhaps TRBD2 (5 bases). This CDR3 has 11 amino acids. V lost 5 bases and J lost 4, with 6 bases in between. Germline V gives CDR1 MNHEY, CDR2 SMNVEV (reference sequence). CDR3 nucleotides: TGTGCCAGCAGTCGAGGGTACGAGCAGTACTTC. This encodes CASSRGYEQYF.

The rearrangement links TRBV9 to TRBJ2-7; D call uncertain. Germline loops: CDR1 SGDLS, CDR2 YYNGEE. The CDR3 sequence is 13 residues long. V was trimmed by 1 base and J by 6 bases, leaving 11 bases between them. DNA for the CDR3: TGTGCCAGCAGCGTATCAGAAATCCGCGAGCAGTACTTC. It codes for CASSVSEIREQYF.